The clone carrying this T cell receptor beta chain was detected many times. Antigen specificity is unknown. Each CDR3 protein is one row after TCRdb ran MiXCR on the multiplex PCR reads. The table records 200,000 or so distinct CDR3 sequences, 31% of them present only once. These data are taken from a study of breast tumors, draining lymph nodes, adjacent tissues. Study-level points and caveats: Compared with lymph nodes, tumors were less diverse; compared with nontumor tissue, more. Tumor T cell lymph node origin was a supported hypothesis, not proven.

The CDR3 spans 20 residues. The V gene end was trimmed by 5 bases and the J gene end by 0 bases; junction bases not matched to a gene: 14. CDR1 and CDR2 from the germline V gene are SGHTA and FQGTGA. Breast cancer patients provided tissue from their axillary draining lymph nodes. This clonotype was sampled from a female donor with breast cancer. Some clones in this sample may be carry-over from other donors' samples. Sequencing used axillary lymph node tissue. The rearrangement links TRBV7-3 to TRBJ2-6, with 9 bases matching TRBD1. The DNA of the CDR3 is TGTGCCAGCAGCCCAGCCTGGCGGACAGGGGCGAACTCTGGGGCCAACGTCCTGACTTTC. Translation gives CASSPAWRTGANSGANVLTF.